This paragraph reports one TCR beta chain. Its antigen is undetermined. The data belong to a study of monozygotic twins with cystic fibrosis. Findings of the study overall: Monozygotic CF twins shared more identical nucleotide clonotypes than unrelated patients. Clonality was generally low (median around 0.0098), higher in the most severe patients. Co-twins had the most similar V usage for 13 of 16 pairs, J for 8.

The CDR3 has 13 amino acids. Looked up from germline, CDR1 is MNHNS and CDR2 is SASEGT. The germline V and J ends were trimmed by 2 bases and 2 bases, with 7 bases remaining between them. TCRdb keeps only in-frame clones here, not all; method: immunoSEQ multiplex PCR. This table has roughly 25,000 clones, 96% appearing once. The rearrangement joins TRBV6-1 to TRBJ2-7; no clear D. The sequenced material came from blood. This sequence was found in a girl between 2 and 10 years old with cystic fibrosis. As DNA, the CDR3 is TGTGCCAGCAGTGAAACGGGTACCTACGAGCAGTACTTC. Amino acids: CASSETGTYEQYF.